This T cell receptor (beta chain) was captured in a study of blood T cell repertoires in COVID-19. Overall study: Both acute and convalescent COVID-19 samples were obtained from the United States, Italy and Spain. PBMCs, B-cell-depleted T cells, or T cells provided the cDNA or gDNA that made up the material.

The V and J ends lost 1 base and 0 bases respectively, with 14 bases between them. CDR1 and CDR2 from the germline V gene are SNHLY and FYNNEI. The CDR3 covers 17 residues. In the authors' methods: Amplification from reference gene primers served as the basis for estimated nucleated cell counts. The repertoire was sequenced with immunoSEQ multiplex PCR; TCRdb's copy has only in-frame clones and lacks some. The DNA was the basis for D and trimming; V, J and clone size are from that table. This sample has approximately 16,000 clones, with approximately 88% found just once. The genes are TRBV2 and TRBJ2-3; the D is unclear. Sequenced: peripheral blood. The receptor's source is a human donor in a cohort sampled during active COVID-19. CDR3 sequence reads: CASSEGGRPISTDTQYF. The CDR3, as DNA: TGTGCCAGCAGTGAAGGTGGCAGGCCTATTAGCACAGATACGCAGTATTTT.